This entry describes one T cell receptor beta chain. What it binds is unknown. Data came from immunoSEQ multiplex PCR; TCRdb stores just in-frame clones and leaves some out. The sample has fewer than 75,000 clones, roughly 80% seen once; the top ten hold around 8.3%. The CDR3 runs to 13 residues. CDR1 SQVTM and CDR2 ANQGSEA come from the germline V gene. V dropped 2 bases and J dropped 7; count of bases not matched to a gene: 5. The data originate from a study of a mutant IDH1 vaccine in newly diagnosed glioma. Across the study: The vaccination schedule gave patients eight doses in weeks 1, 3, 5, 7, 11, 15, 19 and 23. Beginning 4-6 weeks after radiotherapy alone, or with temozolomide cycles, vaccination took place.

Study-wide results and limits: Of all patients, 93.3% showed vaccine-induced immune responses.

Time point of the sample: week 11, during vaccination. Doses of 300 ug of mutant IDH1 20-mer peptide were given with topical imiquimod. The donors had new WHO grade 3 or 4 astrocytomas; these were IDH1-mutant and ATRX-lost. V usage is TRBV29-1 and J usage is TRBJ1-2; 9 bases match TRBD1. The receptor comes from a woman in her fifties or sixties with glioma. The starting material was PBMCs, obtained from a glioma patient whose treatment included an IDH1 peptide vaccine. As DNA, the CDR3 is TGCAGCGTTGAACGGGACAGGGCTTCTGGCTACACCTTC. This encodes CSVERDRASGYTF.